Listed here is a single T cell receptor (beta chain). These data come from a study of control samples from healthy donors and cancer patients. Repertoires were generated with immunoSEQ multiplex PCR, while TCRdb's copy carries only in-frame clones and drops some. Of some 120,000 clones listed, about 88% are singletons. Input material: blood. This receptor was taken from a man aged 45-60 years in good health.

This CDR3 reads CASSQGTGGEDGYTF. In DNA form, the CDR3 reads TGCGCCAGCAGCCAAGGGACAGGGGGCGAAGATGGCTACACCTTC. The V call is TRBV4-1, the J call TRBJ1-2, with TRBD1 matching over 11 bases. Germline V gene data show CDR1 as MGHRA and CDR2 as YSYEKL. The V gene end was trimmed by 1 base and the J gene end by 6 bases; junction bases not matched to a gene: 4. The CDR3 is made up of 15 amino acids.